The present entry profiles one TCR beta chain with its context. Its specific antigen is unknown. One base away there is no much larger clone; base qualities are not given. The data were taken from a study of cytomegalovirus exposure and HLA in healthy donors (TCRdb year 2017). About the study as a whole: According to an earlier analysis of several hundred of the donors, some 180 million T cells yielded roughly 110 million unique TCR beta sequences and 276 Gb of sequence data. A later genetic analysis took genome-wide SNP genotypes for about 55% of the 666 donors and used that subset as a discovery cohort. The genetic ancestry cluster associated with self-reported Caucasian donors included about 84% of the roughly 400 genotyped donors. The later analysis used no new phenotypic data to find candidate immune exposures, relying instead on TCR beta sequences and their occurrence across donors. An earlier analysis of nearly 600 of the donors applied high-throughput TCR beta sequencing to assess whether each TCR beta V gene segment acted as functional or pseudogenic. All discovery cohort repertoires had been generated on a single sequencing platform. To predict cytomegalovirus infection status, the study combined high-throughput TCR immunosequencing, statistical association of individual TCRs with disease status, and machine learning. In addition to the first cohort of several hundred subjects, a separate validation cohort of approximately 110 different subjects was used. Five DR-DQ haplotypes were treated as single units for association and clustering because of strong linkage in the cohort. In a later analysis, previously published TCR beta repertoires from about 670 donors were re-analyzed and high-resolution HLA genotyping was added so that TCR occurrence patterns could be studied. The study aimed to test whether signatures of past pathogen exposure could be identified by cataloging public T cell receptors. Alongside the repertoire data, information on donor age, sex, ethnicity and CMV serostatus was compiled. Among 398 genotyped donors of the cohort, an average of about 240,000 unique TCR beta nucleotide sequences were sequenced per donor, around a sixth of them non-productive. An early release covering roughly 640 HLA-typed donors comprised roughly 300 gigabases of sequencing data and 65 million to 100 million unique TCR sequences. Using immunosequencing, the study profiled T cell repertoires from 500 to 800 subjects and related those repertoires to cytomegalovirus serostatus. HLA typing covered class I and class II loci at four-digit resolution. Typing coverage differed by locus: A, B, C, DRB1 and DQB1 were typed in roughly 629-630 donors, DQA1 in about 560, DPA1 in roughly 590, and DPB1 in roughly 470. Paper-wide results and their limitations: In a later analysis, HLA-associated TCR beta chains showed more clonal expansion and lower generation probabilities than non-associated chains that were equally common. The study listed approximately 160 TCR beta chains as associated with cytomegalovirus. A few of the identified cytomegalovirus-associated TCR beta chains were confirmed in vitro to be specific for cytomegalovirus antigens. Strong co-occurrence of HLA alleles, especially DR and DQ, made assigning TCR associations to individual alleles difficult. The only immune exposure information available for the cohort was CMV serostatus. Cytomegalovirus status was reported to be diagnosed by the classifier with high specificity and sensitivity in both the original and validation cohorts. A later genetic analysis associated a missense DCLRE1C variant with V-gene and J-gene trimming of TCR beta chains, and an independent cohort replicated the association. Because counts were too low, some 17 rarely observed V segments, including chromosome 9 orphons, were left out of the earlier analysis of 587 of the donors. The presence/absence analyses assumed that sequencing depth was roughly uniform across donors, and that assumption may not be true. A later genetic analysis reported fewer N-insertions in productive TCRs among donors in an Asian-associated ancestry cluster than the roughly 700-donor mean. Most TCR sequences were seen in very few donors, while some public TCRs were found in many individuals. Only TCR beta chains were sequenced in this cohort, and the absence of alpha or paired-chain data limited detectable features. In an earlier analysis of roughly 560 of the donors, most TCR beta V segments were observed in productive rearrangements about 87% or about 30% of the time, broadly matching IMGT annotations. HLA typing was unavailable for some donors at each locus, so association tests used only the typed subset. A later analysis found that TCR association rates varied across HLA loci, with DRB1 alleles showing the most associated TCRs and HLA-C alleles the fewest. The authors suggested that the approach could potentially be generalized to other disease states and immunological phenotypes. Some IMGT-functional V segments, including TRBV6-2 and TRBV6-3, could not be told apart with the 87-base-pair reads, so those segments were excluded. Correlated functional status among segregating V segments might be attributable to linkage disequilibrium, but an unknown experimental factor could not be ruled out. Most CMV-associated TCR beta chains appeared to be HLA-restricted in a later analysis, and the HLA associations seemed to be driven largely by CMV exposure. Specific HLA alleles were associated with 15,000 to 20,000 TCR beta sequences at a false discovery rate of 0.05 in a later analysis. A group of highly shared sequence variants was considered likely to be a technical artifact of the sequencing pipeline. A further reported finding was that TCR beta sequences accurately predicted the HLA-A and HLA-B alleles for most subjects in the first cohort. According to a later analysis, parvovirus B19, influenza, CMV and Epstein-Barr virus appeared linked to several top co-occurrence clusters.

The cohort consisted of some 730 healthy bone marrow donors. At the time of sampling, all cohort members were nominally healthy, though unrecorded immune exposures were likely present. The donor tested CMV seronegative and was one of the 352 seronegative cohort members. Every donor gave a peripheral blood sample, and the peripheral blood mononuclear cells from that sample were used for TCR beta sequencing. The Qiagen DNeasy Blood Extraction Kit was used to extract genomic DNA from the blood cell samples. Cut back by 4 bases and 2 bases, the V and J ends lie 8 bases apart. From the germline V gene (reference sequence), CDR1 is SEHNR and CDR2 is FQNEAQ. There are 13 amino acids in the CDR3, from cysteine to phenylalanine inclusive. Of the read, only the CDR3 DNA is kept; its 39 bases are in frame from base 1. The library was prepared using the immunoSEQ multiplex PCR assay. For the multiplex PCR, a mixture combining 60 forward primers for TCR Vbeta segments and 13 reverse primers for TCR Jbeta segments was used. The CDR3 region of rearranged TCR beta genes was amplified from genomic DNA by a multiplex PCR assay. On the Illumina HiSeq System, the amplified TCR beta libraries were sequenced as 87-base-pair reads. Processing in the source paper ran as follows. Across the 670 or so repertoires, a later analysis counted 80 million or so unique TCR beta chains, 9.5 million to 12 million of which were shared by at least two donors. Raw reads were error-corrected and collapsed into unique sequences by a nearest-neighbor algorithm in which closely related sequences were merged to remove PCR and sequencing errors. To assign V, D and J gene segments, CDR3 sequences were aligned to IMGT reference sequences. Each retained sequence needed at least a six-nucleotide match to both a V gene segment and a J gene segment. A rearrangement was called productive if the CDR3 had no stop codons and remained in frame with V and J, and every other rearrangement was called non-productive. CDR3 was defined by IMGT convention, running from the second conserved V-encoded cysteine to the conserved J-encoded phenylalanine. Sequences without an unambiguous match to a single V gene segment were excluded from the earlier analysis of several hundred of the donors. In an earlier analysis of a few hundred of the donors, V segments were called functional above 56.7% productive rearrangements and were called segregating when the between-donor standard deviation exceeded 5%. A statistical classification framework was developed to diagnose cytomegalovirus status using the catalog of TCR beta chain sequences. V and J gene assignment, in a later analysis, came from comparing TCR nucleotide sequences with IMGT/GENE-DB human TR gene sequences. The TCRdist pipeline was used in a later analysis to assign CDR3 sequences and most-parsimonious VDJ recombination scenarios. In a later analysis, each TCR beta chain was defined by its CDR3 amino acid sequence together with its V-gene family, and reads lacking a unique V-gene family were excluded. To address suspected cross-contamination and a sequencing artifact, a later analysis removed under 600 highly shared, low-generation-probability nucleotide sequences. A later analysis calculated a clonal expansion index for each public chain from normalized within-repertoire ranks of inferred template counts. A later analysis computed generation probabilities with a VDJ recombination model fitted to out-of-frame rearrangements, and checked the results against IGoR. In a later analysis, hypergeometric tests were used to score TCR-TCR, TCR-HLA and TCR-CMV co-occurrence, with a repertoire-size bias correction applied to TCR pairs. To estimate false discovery rates, a later analysis permuted the HLA or CMV assignments 20 times. A later analysis grouped co-occurring TCRs with DBSCAN, adding TCRdist sequence similarity when clustering within HLA-allele-positive subsets. For co-occurrence clustering, repertoires with fewer than 30,000 or more than 120,000 public chains were excluded, along with a handful of repertoires with anomalous nucleotide sharing. TCRdb provides this immuneACCESS table in a form limited to in-frame rearrangements. Some clones are lacking; in checked studies, under half of them reflect an unresolved V gene, and why the rest are absent is not known. V and J calls and clone size are copied from that table; D and trimming were computed from the DNA. This sample comprises approximately 180,000 clones, about four fifths of them detected only once. The ten largest clones represent 1.7% of the sample.

The specimen sequenced was PBMCs. Recombination linked TRBV7-9 to TRBJ1-1; the D gene is unclear. The origin of this receptor is a woman between 18 and 29 years old in good health and CMV-seronegative. Read as DNA, the sequence is TGTGCCAGCAGCTCACCAGAAAACACTGAAGCTTTCTTT. It specifies CASSSPENTEAFF. Outside the CDR3, residues come from the reference TRBV7-9 and TRBJ1-1 proteins, so the full variable domain is: DTGVSQNPRHKITKRGQNVTFRCDPISEHNRLYWYRQTLGQGPEFLTYFQNEAQLEKSRLLSDRFSAERPKGSFSTLEIQRTEQGDSAMYLCASSSPENTEAFFGQGTRLTVV.